This T cell receptor beta chain was captured by sequencing in a study of radiotherapy plus CTLA-4 blockade in lung cancer. Across the whole study: Disease control was seen in 31% of patients, objective responses in roughly 19%.

Patients with chemo-refractory metastatic non-small-cell lung cancer received focal radiation plus CTLA-4 blockade with ipilimumab. Remarks on this clone: Its target is not known. This sample also contains other DNA sequences that code for the same CDR3.

Regarding the study as a whole: Among blood TCR repertoires after radiotherapy plus ipilimumab, tumor-derived clones expanded. It was early blood T cell clone dynamics, with interferon-beta, that reportedly best predicted response.

After removal of 5 bases from V and 4 bases from J, the junction contained 6 bases not matched to a gene. The CDR3 is 15 amino acids. The germline V gene has CDR1 SNHLY and CDR2 FYNNEI. TCRdb's table, derived via immunoSEQ multiplex PCR, lists solely in-frame clones and lacks some. Of tens of thousands of clones detected, about 72% appear once; the ten largest clones hold 6.5% to 8.5%. The chain has TRBV2 and TRBJ2-3; 10 bases fit TRBD2. This clonotype originated in a human donor with non-small cell lung cancer who had stable disease on radiotherapy plus ipilimumab. The sample consisted of peripheral blood, taken from a patient treated with radiotherapy plus ipilimumab. The CDR3 DNA sequence: TGTGCCAGCAGTAGCAGCGGGGGGGAGGCAGATACGCAGTATTTT. Translating it yields CASSSSGGEADTQYF.